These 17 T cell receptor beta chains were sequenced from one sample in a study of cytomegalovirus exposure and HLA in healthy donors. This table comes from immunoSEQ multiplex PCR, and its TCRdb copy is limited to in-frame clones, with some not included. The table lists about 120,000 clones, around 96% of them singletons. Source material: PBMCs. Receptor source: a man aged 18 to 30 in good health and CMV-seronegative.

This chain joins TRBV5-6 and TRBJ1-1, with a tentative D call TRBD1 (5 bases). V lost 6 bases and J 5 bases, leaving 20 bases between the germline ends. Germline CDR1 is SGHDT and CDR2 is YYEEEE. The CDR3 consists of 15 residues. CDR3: CASTPLHGGVTEAFF. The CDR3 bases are TGTGCCAGCACCCCTTTACACGGGGGGGTAACTGAAGCTTTCTTT.

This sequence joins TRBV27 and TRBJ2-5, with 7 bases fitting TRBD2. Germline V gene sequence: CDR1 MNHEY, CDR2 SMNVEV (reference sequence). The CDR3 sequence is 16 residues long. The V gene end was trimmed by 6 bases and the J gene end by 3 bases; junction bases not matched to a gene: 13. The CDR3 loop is CASRLTPGRGEETQYF. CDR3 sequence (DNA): TGTGCCAGCAGGCTCACCCCGGGGAGGGGTGAAGAGACCCAGTACTTC.

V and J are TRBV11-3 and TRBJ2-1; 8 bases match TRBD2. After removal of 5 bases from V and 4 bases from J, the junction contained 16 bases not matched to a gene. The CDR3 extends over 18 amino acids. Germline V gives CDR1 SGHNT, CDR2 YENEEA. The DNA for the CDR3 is TGTGCCAGCAGCACCCGGGGGGGCTACCCACACTCATACAATGAGCAGTTCTTC. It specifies CASSTRGGYPHSYNEQFF.

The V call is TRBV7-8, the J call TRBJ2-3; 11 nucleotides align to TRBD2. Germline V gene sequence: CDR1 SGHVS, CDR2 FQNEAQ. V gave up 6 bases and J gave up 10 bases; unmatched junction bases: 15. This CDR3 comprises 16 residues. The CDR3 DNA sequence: TGTGCCAGCAGTGCCCTGGCGGGGACTAGCGGTACCGCGCAGTATTTT. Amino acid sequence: CASSALAGTSGTAQYF.

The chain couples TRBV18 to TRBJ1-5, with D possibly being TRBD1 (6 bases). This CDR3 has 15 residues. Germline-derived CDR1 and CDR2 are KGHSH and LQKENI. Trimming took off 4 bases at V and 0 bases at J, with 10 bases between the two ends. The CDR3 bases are TGTGCCAGCTCACAGACAGGTAATAGCAATCAGCCCCAGCATTTT. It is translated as CASSQTGNSNQPQHF.

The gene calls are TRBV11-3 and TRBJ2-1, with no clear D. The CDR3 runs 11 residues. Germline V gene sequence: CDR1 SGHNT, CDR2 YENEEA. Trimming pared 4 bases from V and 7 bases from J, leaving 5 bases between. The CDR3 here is CASSSRNEQFF. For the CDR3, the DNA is TGTGCCAGCAGCTCCAGGAATGAGCAGTTCTTC.

The CDR3, as DNA: TGCGCCAGCAGCTTGGCCCCCCCAACTAGCGGGAATAAAAATGAGCAGTTCTTC. Translation gives CASSLAPPTSGNKNEQFF. V gene TRBV5-1 combines with J gene TRBJ2-1, with 10 bases lining up with TRBD2. This CDR3 is 18 amino acids long. The V gene's germline CDR1 is SGHRS and CDR2 YFSETQ. J lost 7 bases, V lost 0 bases, and 13 bases had no gene match.

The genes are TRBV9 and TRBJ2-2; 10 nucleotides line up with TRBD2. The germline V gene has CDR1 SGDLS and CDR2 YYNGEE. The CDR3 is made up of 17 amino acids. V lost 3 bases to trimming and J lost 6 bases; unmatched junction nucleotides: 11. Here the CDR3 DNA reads TGTGCCAGCAGCGCGGGAGGGCTAGCGGGAGTTTCCGGGGAGCTGTTTTTT. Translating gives CASSAGGLAGVSGELFF.

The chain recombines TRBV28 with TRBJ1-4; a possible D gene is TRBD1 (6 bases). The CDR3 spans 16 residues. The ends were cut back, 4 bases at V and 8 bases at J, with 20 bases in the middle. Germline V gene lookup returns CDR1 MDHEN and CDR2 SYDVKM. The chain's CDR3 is CASSSPGQIIFEKLFF. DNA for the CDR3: TGTGCCAGCAGTTCCCCCGGACAGATTATCTTCGAAAAACTGTTTTTT.

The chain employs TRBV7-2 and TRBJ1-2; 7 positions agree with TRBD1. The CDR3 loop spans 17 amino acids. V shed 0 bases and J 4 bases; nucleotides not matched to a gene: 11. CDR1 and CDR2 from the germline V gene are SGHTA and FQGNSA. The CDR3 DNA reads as TGTGCCAGCAGCTTAGCATCTTTGGGGACAGCCGTCTATGGCTACACCTTC. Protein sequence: CASSLASLGTAVYGYTF. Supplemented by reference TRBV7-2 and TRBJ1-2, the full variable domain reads GAGVSQSPSNKVTEKGKDVELRCDPISGHTALYWYRQSLGQGLEFLIYFQGNSAPDKSGLPSDRFSAERTGGSVSTLTIQRTQQEDSAVYLCASSLASLGTAVYGYTFGSGTRLTVV.

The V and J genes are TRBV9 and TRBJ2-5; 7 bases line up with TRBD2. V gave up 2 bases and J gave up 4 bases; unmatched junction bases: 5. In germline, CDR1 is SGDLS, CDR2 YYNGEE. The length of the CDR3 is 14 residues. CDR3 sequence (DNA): TGTGCCAGCAGCGTCGCGGGAGAGGTAGAGACCCAGTACTTC. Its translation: CASSVAGEVETQYF.

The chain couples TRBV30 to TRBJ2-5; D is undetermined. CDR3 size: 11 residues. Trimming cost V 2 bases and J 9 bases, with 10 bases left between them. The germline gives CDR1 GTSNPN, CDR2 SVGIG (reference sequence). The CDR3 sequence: CAWSPGGPQYF. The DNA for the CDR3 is TGTGCCTGGAGTCCTGGTGGGCCCCAGTACTTC.

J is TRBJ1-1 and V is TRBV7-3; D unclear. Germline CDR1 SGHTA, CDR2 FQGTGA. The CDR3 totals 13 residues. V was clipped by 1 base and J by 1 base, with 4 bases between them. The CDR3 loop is CASSLMANTEAFF. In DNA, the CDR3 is TGTGCCAGCAGCTTAATGGCGAACACTGAAGCTTTCTTT. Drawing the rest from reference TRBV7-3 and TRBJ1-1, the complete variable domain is GAGVSQTPSNKVTEKGKYVELRCDPISGHTALYWYRQSLGQGPEFLIYFQGTGAADDSGLPNDRFFAVRPEGSVSTLKIQRTERGDSAVYLCASSLMANTEAFFGQGTRLTVV.

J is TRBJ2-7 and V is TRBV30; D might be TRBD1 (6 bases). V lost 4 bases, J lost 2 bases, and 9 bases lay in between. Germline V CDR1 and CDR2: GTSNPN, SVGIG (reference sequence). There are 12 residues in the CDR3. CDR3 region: CAWTDRAYEQYF. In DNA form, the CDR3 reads TGTGCCTGGACGGACAGAGCCTACGAGCAGTACTTC. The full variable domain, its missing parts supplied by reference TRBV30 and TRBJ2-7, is SQTIHQWPATLVQPVGSPLSLECTVEGTSNPNLYWYRQAAGRGLQLLFYSVGIGQISSEVPQNLSASRPQDRQFILSSKKLLLSDSGFYLCAWTDRAYEQYFGPGTRLTVT.

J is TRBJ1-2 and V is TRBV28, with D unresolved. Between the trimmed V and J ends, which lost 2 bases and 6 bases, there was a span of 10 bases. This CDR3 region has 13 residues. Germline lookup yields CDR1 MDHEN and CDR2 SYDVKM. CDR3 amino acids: CASSLGQVDGYTF. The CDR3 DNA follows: TGTGCCAGCAGTTTAGGGCAGGTGGATGGCTACACCTTC.

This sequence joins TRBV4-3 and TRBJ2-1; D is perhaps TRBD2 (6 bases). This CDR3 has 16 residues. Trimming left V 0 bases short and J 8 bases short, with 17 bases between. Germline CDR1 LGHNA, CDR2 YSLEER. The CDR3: CASSQEHGGNMYEQFF. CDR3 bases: TGCGCCAGCAGCCAAGAACATGGCGGGAATATGTATGAGCAGTTCTTC.

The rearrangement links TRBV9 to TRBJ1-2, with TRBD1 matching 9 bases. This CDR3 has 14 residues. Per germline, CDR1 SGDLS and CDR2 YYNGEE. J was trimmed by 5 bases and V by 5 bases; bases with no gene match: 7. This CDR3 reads CASRPDRGGYGYTF. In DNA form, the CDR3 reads TGTGCCAGCAGACCTGACAGGGGGGGATATGGCTACACCTTC.